These 3 T cell receptor beta chains came from one sample sequenced in a study of pediatric ulcerative colitis. Sequencing was performed with immunoSEQ multiplex PCR; in TCRdb, only in-frame clones are kept and a portion is missing. The sample contains tens of thousands of clones, roughly four fifths of which appear only once. The sequencing sample was made of blood. The receptor source for this set is a boy aged 5-17 years with severe ulcerative colitis.

The chain employs TRBV6-5 and TRBJ1-2; possibly TRBD1 for D (5 bases). The CDR3 length is 13 residues. V shed 0 bases and J shed 8 bases, with 10 bases lying between them. Germline values: CDR1 MNHEY, CDR2 SVGAGI. The DNA of the CDR3 is TGTGCCAGCAGTTACTCCCGGGGCGCCGGCTACACCTTC. Its translation is CASSYSRGAGYTF.

A few counts support this clone. This chain links TRBV20-1 with TRBJ1-6; D gene uncertain. The germline V gene encodes CDR1 DFQATT and CDR2 SNEGSKA (reference sequence). The CDR3 sequence is 11 residues long. V was pared by 2 bases and J by 7 bases, with 3 bases between. The CDR3 DNA follows: TGCAGTGCTAGACTGAATTCACCCCTCCACTTT. Encoded protein: CSARLNSPLHF.

The chain employs TRBV4-1 and TRBJ1-5, with D hard to call. With 3 bases removed from V and 0 bases from J, the gap between germline ends came to 6 bases. Germline V gene data show CDR1 as MGHRA and CDR2 as YSYEKL. This CDR3 contains 14 residues. The CDR3 reads CASSHYFSNQPQHF. The DNA of the CDR3 is TGCGCCAGCAGCCACTACTTTAGCAATCAGCCCCAGCATTTT.